This entry lists 22 T cell receptor beta chains sequenced from one sample in a study of T cell repertoires in ileal Crohn's disease. Profiling relied on immunoSEQ multiplex PCR, and the TCRdb table lists in-frame clones only, not all of them. The sample holds 11,000 to 15,000 clones, around 84% seen once. The sample was ileal tissue. These receptors were obtained from an adult with Crohn's disease.

V and J are TRBV7-2 and TRBJ1-2; D gene ambiguous. Trimming shortened V by 7 bases and J by 4 bases, and 13 bases separated the two germline ends. The CDR3 is 13 amino acids. Germline assignment: CDR1 SGHTA and CDR2 FQGNSA. In nucleotides, the CDR3 is TGTGCCAGCACCCCGGGCGGGAGCTATGGCTACACCTTC. This translates into CASTPGGSYGYTF.

The genes are TRBV30 and TRBJ2-1; D gene ambiguous. V was shortened by 4 bases and J by 1 base, with 8 bases between the two germline ends. The CDR3 length is 13 residues. The germline gives CDR1 GTSNPN, CDR2 SVGIG (reference sequence). The CDR3 is CAWIGQSYNEQFF. The CDR3 coding sequence is TGTGCCTGGATTGGCCAATCCTACAATGAGCAGTTCTTC. The entire variable domain, with the rest obtained from reference TRBV30 and TRBJ2-1, is as follows: SQTIHQWPATLVQPVGSPLSLECTVEGTSNPNLYWYRQAAGRGLQLLFYSVGIGQISSEVPQNLSASRPQDRQFILSSKKLLLSDSGFYLCAWIGQSYNEQFFGPGTRLTVL.

The J gene is TRBJ2-7, the V gene TRBV7-2; the D gene is possibly TRBD2 (7 bases). The germline CDR1 and CDR2 sequences are SGHTA and FQGNSA. The CDR3 extends over 16 amino acids. V was cut by 2 bases and J by 0 bases, with 14 bases left in between. CDR3 bases: TGTGCCAGCAGCTTAATTAGGGGAGGGGGCTCCTACGAGCAGTACTTC. It codes for CASSLIRGGGSYEQYF.

The table lists this clone with a few counts. V gene TRBV6-5 combines with J gene TRBJ1-5; D is unclear. Germline-derived CDR1 and CDR2 are MNHEY and SVGAGI. V was clipped by 6 bases and J by 3 bases, with 6 bases between them. The CDR3 totals 12 residues. The CDR3 here is CASRTLNQPQHF. The CDR3 nucleotides are TGTGCCAGCAGGACTCTCAATCAGCCCCAGCATTTT.

This rearrangement joins TRBV10-3 to TRBJ2-3, with 7 bases matching TRBD1. Trimming removed 8 bases from V and 6 bases from J; junction bases left unmatched: 5. The CDR3 consists of 12 residues. CDR1 ENHRY and CDR2 SYGVKD come from the germline V gene. CDR3 loop: CAIAEGGDTQYF. CDR3 nucleotide sequence: TGTGCCATCGCCGAAGGGGGCGATACGCAGTATTTT.

The chain is built from TRBV29-1 and TRBJ1-2; 8 bases are a match to TRBD1. The V gene end was trimmed by 6 bases and the J gene end by 9 bases; junction bases not matched to a gene: 9. Germline V gene data show CDR1 as SQVTM and CDR2 as ANQGSEA. The CDR3 spans 12 residues. The CDR3: CSVLPGQGCYTF. For the CDR3, the DNA is TGCAGCGTCTTACCTGGACAGGGATGCTACACCTTC.

The chain has TRBV30 and TRBJ1-2; D gene unclear. Germline V gene data show CDR1 as GTSNPN and CDR2 as SVGIG (reference sequence). The CDR3 spans 10 residues. Trimming took off 8 bases at V and 8 bases at J, with 12 bases between the two ends. The CDR3 DNA reads as TGTGCCCTGGTGGAGCGAGGCTACACCTTC. Translating it yields CALVERGYTF.

This rearrangement joins TRBV30 to TRBJ2-5; D ambiguous. Near its end, the DNA agrees better with TRBJ2-7, so the J call may be wrong. Germline-derived CDR1 and CDR2 are GTSNPN and SVGIG (reference sequence). This CDR3 is 11 amino acids long. CDR3 region: CACGESYEQYF. The CDR3 region has the DNA TGTGCCTGCGGAGAGTCCTACGAGCAGTACTTC.

The CDR3 region is CASSLSLAGGNEQFF. The CDR3 nucleotides read TGTGCCAGCAGCTTATCTCTAGCGGGGGGTAATGAGCAGTTCTTC. The chain is built from TRBV7-2 and TRBJ2-1; 11 nucleotides agree with TRBD2. V shed 2 bases and J 7 bases; nucleotides not matched to a gene: 4. Germline-derived CDR1 and CDR2 are SGHTA and FQGNSA. The CDR3 sequence is 15 residues long.

V and J are TRBV4-2 and TRBJ2-3, with 11 bases lining up with TRBD2. The CDR3 loop spans 18 amino acids. Germline V gene lookup returns CDR1 LGHNA and CDR2 YNFKEQ. V shed 1 base, J shed 6 bases, and the junction held 12 bases outside the gene matches. The CDR3 region has the DNA TGTGCCAGCAGCCAAGCGTTAGCGGGGGGGCGGGCTGGGGATACGCAGTATTTT. This translates into CASSQALAGGRAGDTQYF.

The chain recombines TRBV4-1 with TRBJ2-7; 7 nucleotides line up with TRBD1. The CDR3 consists of 16 residues. Losses at the gene ends were 1 base for V and 2 bases for J; bases not matched to a gene: 8. Germline values: CDR1 MGHRA, CDR2 YSYEKL. The CDR3, as DNA: TGCGCCAGCAGCCAAGGGGCTGACAGGGCGACCTACGAGCAGTACTTC. Residues: CASSQGADRATYEQYF.

The chain carries TRBV4-2 and TRBJ1-3; weak D call: TRBD1 (6 bases). This CDR3 contains 17 residues. V lost 4 bases and J 0 bases, leaving 16 bases between the germline ends. CDR1 is LGHNA, CDR2 YNFKEQ, per germline. CDR3 loop: CASSPRQVGASGNTIYF. CDR3 coding DNA: TGTGCCAGCAGCCCGAGACAGGTTGGGGCCTCTGGAAACACCATATATTTT.

The chain employs TRBV6-1 and TRBJ2-3, with a possible D match to TRBD2 (7 bases). The CDR3 consists of 16 residues. Germline-derived CDR1 and CDR2 are MNHNS and SASEGT. V lost 4 bases and J lost 1, with 15 bases in between. The CDR3 nucleotides read TGTGCCAGCAGTGCGAGGGCGGGGGCGGGCACAGATACGCAGTATTTT. Encoded protein: CASSARAGAGTDTQYF.

The chain joins TRBV29-1 to TRBJ1-1; D perhaps matches TRBD1 (6 bases). This CDR3 has 12 amino acids. Germline loops: CDR1 SQVTM, CDR2 ANQGSEA. V was cut by 5 bases and J by 4 bases, with 11 bases left in between. CDR3 loop: CSVSQGSTEAFF. CDR3 nucleotides: TGCAGCGTTTCACAGGGAAGCACTGAAGCTTTCTTT.

J is TRBJ2-7 and V is TRBV11-2; D gene uncertain. Trimming removed 5 bases at V and 6 bases at J, with 17 bases between. Germline CDR1 is SGHAT and CDR2 is FQNNGV. The CDR3 sequence is 14 residues long. The CDR3, as DNA: TGTGCCAGCAGCCTTCCCGTCGAACTCGGCGAGCAGTACTTC. This codes for CASSLPVELGEQYF.

The V call is TRBV2, the J call TRBJ1-5, with 7 bases identical to TRBD1. CDR1 and CDR2 (germline): SNHLY, FYNNEI. The V gene end was trimmed by 7 bases and the J gene end by 3 bases; junction bases not matched to a gene: 9. This CDR3 region has 15 residues. The DNA for the CDR3 is TGTGCCAGCACCTTTGACAGGGCCAACAATCAGCCCCAGCATTTT. Its protein product is CASTFDRANNQPQHF.

The rearrangement uses TRBV6-5 and TRBJ2-4; possibly TRBD2 for D (6 bases). The V and J ends lost 2 bases and 5 bases respectively, with 13 bases between them. Germline V gene data show CDR1 as MNHEY and CDR2 as SVGAGI. The CDR3 totals 15 residues. The CDR3 region is CASSYGRQGQNIQYF. Here the CDR3 DNA reads TGTGCCAGCAGTTACGGGAGGCAAGGACAAAACATTCAGTACTTC.

V usage is TRBV13 and J usage is TRBJ2-3, with 7 bases that match TRBD2. The CDR3 runs to 13 residues. The V gene's germline CDR1 is PRHDT and CDR2 FYEKMQ (reference sequence). V dropped 5 bases and J dropped 9; count of bases not matched to a gene: 8. CDR3: CASSGTGGGTQYF. The CDR3 bases are TGTGCCAGCAGCGGGACGGGGGGAGGGACGCAGTATTTT.

The chain employs TRBV2 and TRBJ1-1; 10 bases match TRBD1. The CDR3 covers 13 residues. After removal of 7 bases from V and 4 bases from J, the junction contained 3 bases not matched to a gene. The germline V gene has CDR1 SNHLY and CDR2 FYNNEI. The CDR3 spells CASMGQGPTEAFF. The CDR3 DNA is TGTGCCAGCATGGGACAGGGGCCCACTGAAGCTTTCTTT.

The V and J genes are TRBV7-8 and TRBJ2-7, with 8 bases fitting TRBD1. V shed 1 base, J shed 6 bases, and the junction held 5 bases outside the gene matches. The CDR3 contains 14 residues. CDR1 is SGHVS, CDR2 FQNEAQ, per germline. The CDR3 DNA reads as TGTGCCAGCAGCTTAGAGACAGGGGTTCGCGAGCAGTACTTC. Its translation is CASSLETGVREQYF.

V and J are TRBV10-3 and TRBJ2-3, with TRBD2 matching over 8 bases. Germline V CDR1 and CDR2: ENHRY, SYGVKD. The CDR3 has 16 residues. J lost 4 bases, V lost 0 bases, and 6 bases had no gene match. CDR3 bases: TGTGCCATCAGTGAGTCGCGTAGCGGGATATCAGATACGCAGTATTTT. This codes for CAISESRSGISDTQYF.

The chain couples TRBV27 to TRBJ2-2; D is perhaps TRBD2 (6 bases). Germline V gives CDR1 MNHEY, CDR2 SMNVEV (reference sequence). The CDR3 is 16 amino acids. Trimming took off 6 bases at V and 7 bases at J, with 21 bases between the two ends. CDR3 sequence reads: CASRLAPRGSNGELFF. CDR3 in DNA: TGTGCCAGCAGACTCGCCCCACGGGGGTCGAACGGGGAGCTGTTTTTT.